This TCR beta chain was recovered during a study of T cells after yellow fever vaccination. TCRdb ran MiXCR on the 5' RACE reads and lists one entry per CDR3 protein. The table has 100,000 to 150,000 distinct CDR3 sequences, more than 6.5% seen once. This clonotype was counted at least ten times. Germline-derived CDR1 and CDR2 are LGHDT and YNNKEL (reference sequence). CDR3 size: 14 residues. Trimming cost V 5 bases and J 5 bases, with 14 bases left between them. The chain has TRBV3-1 and TRBJ2-3; D possibly uses TRBD1 or TRBD2 (6 bases each). This clonotype was obtained from a man aged 18-30 years who received the YFV17D yellow fever vaccine. Sequences were derived from CD4+ T cells sorted from PBMCs, sampled more than 8 days after the first yellow fever vaccination. The CDR3 DNA follows: TGTGCCAGCAGCTTTGGGGGGCCCGGAGATACGCAGTATTTT. This gives the protein CASSFGGPGDTQYF.